This T cell receptor (beta chain) was obtained from a study of shared clonotypes between healthy human individuals. As regards this clone: Antigen: not known.

Generated by immunoSEQ multiplex PCR, the TCRdb table keeps only in-frame clones and is missing some. The sample shows about 2 million clones, 85% to 95% of them seen only once. Study-wide results and limits: A limitation of the genetic and exposure-history diversity represented arose from few donors.

The V gene end was trimmed by 5 bases and the J gene end by 4 bases; junction bases not matched to a gene: 7. The CDR3 is 14 amino acids. CDR1 SGHAT and CDR2 FQNNGV come from the germline V gene. Sequenced sample: naive CD4+ T cells sorted from blood. Subset defined: CD45RA+ positively selected. This clonotype was sampled from a man between 18 and 35 years old in good health. The chain recombines TRBV11-2 with TRBJ1-1; 7 bases line up with TRBD1. This chain's CDR3 is CASSSQQGTTEAFF. The CDR3 bases are TGTGCCAGCAGCAGCCAACAGGGGACCACTGAAGCTTTCTTT.